This passage covers 27 T cell receptor beta chains from one sample sequenced in a study of cytomegalovirus exposure and HLA in healthy donors. Primers included in the PCR were 60 Vbeta and 13 Jbeta primers. Measured with immunoSEQ multiplex PCR; TCRdb has only the in-frame clones, and not every one. The top ten clones hold over 1.1% of a sample with around 170,000 clones, 70% to 85% of them seen once. What was sequenced was PBMCs. The receptors come from a male donor in good health and CMV-seronegative.

This sequence joins TRBV4-3 and TRBJ1-1, with D unclear. This CDR3 is 13 amino acids long. The germline V gene has CDR1 LGHNA and CDR2 YSLEER. V lost 4 bases to trimming and J lost 3 bases, with 9 bases between them. CDR3 sequence: CASSLTGDTEAFF. CDR3 DNA: TGCGCCAGCAGCCTCACGGGAGACACTGAAGCTTTCTTT.

This chain links TRBV5-4 with TRBJ1-6, with a possible D match to TRBD1 (6 bases). The CDR3 loop spans 13 amino acids. Germline CDR1 SGHNT, CDR2 YYREEE (reference sequence). Trimming took off 2 bases at V and 7 bases at J, with 7 bases between the two ends. CDR3 region: CASSFRGNSPLHF. Here the CDR3 DNA reads TGTGCCAGCAGCTTCAGGGGAAATTCACCCCTCCACTTT. Looking up the rest from reference TRBV5-4 and TRBJ1-6 gives the full variable domain: ETGVTQSPTHLIKTRGQQVTLRCSSQSGHNTVSWYQQALGQGPQFIFQYYREEENGRGNFPPRFSGLQFPNYSSELNVNALELDDSALYLCASSFRGNSPLHFGNGTRLTVT.

A few counts support this clone. The chain links TRBV15 to TRBJ2-1; D is possibly TRBD2 (6 bases). The CDR3 is 15 amino acids. Trimming stripped 1 base from V and 6 bases from J, with 13 bases between. Germline assignment: CDR1 LNHNV and CDR2 YYDKDF (reference sequence). The CDR3 nucleotides read TGTGCCACCAGCAGAGTGACGGGAGAGGTCAATGAGCAGTTCTTC. Protein sequence: CATSRVTGEVNEQFF.

J is TRBJ2-1 and V is TRBV9; D is possibly TRBD1 (6 bases). The CDR3 spans 14 residues. Per germline, CDR1 SGDLS and CDR2 YYNGEE. Trimming stripped 4 bases from V and 3 bases from J, with 11 bases between. The CDR3 sequence is CASSFRQDYNEQFF. The CDR3 DNA reads as TGTGCCAGCAGCTTTAGACAGGACTACAATGAGCAGTTCTTC.

This chain connects TRBV4-3 to TRBJ2-7, with 9 bases that match TRBD1. Germline CDR1 LGHNA, CDR2 YSLEER. This CDR3 comprises 15 residues. With 1 base clipped from V and 0 bases from J, the junction kept 1 base outside the gene matches. The CDR3 here is CASSQGTGDSYEQYF. CDR3 DNA sequence: TGCGCCAGCAGCCAAGGGACAGGGGACTCCTACGAGCAGTACTTC.

CDR3 loop: CASSIGNGGTEAFF. The CDR3, as DNA: TGTGCCAGTAGTATTGGGAATGGAGGTACTGAAGCTTTCTTT. The genes are TRBV19 and TRBJ1-1, with unresolved D. Germline lookup yields CDR1 LNHDA and CDR2 SQIVND (reference sequence). V lost 3 bases, J lost 5 bases, and 13 bases lay in between. This CDR3 region has 14 residues.

The chain couples TRBV5-1 to TRBJ1-1; 8 nucleotides align to TRBD1. Looked up from germline, CDR1 is SGHRS and CDR2 is YFSETQ. The V and J ends lost 3 bases and 5 bases, in that order; junction bases with no gene match: 9. This CDR3 comprises 15 residues. The CDR3 DNA reads TGCGCCAGCAGCTCCGCAGGGGGCGATATAACTGAAGCTTTCTTT. Translation gives CASSSAGGDITEAFF.

V and J are TRBV5-1 and TRBJ2-5, with 9 bases fitting TRBD2. The V gene's germline CDR1 is SGHRS and CDR2 YFSETQ. This CDR3 has 16 residues. Trimming removed 0 bases from V and 1 base from J; junction bases left unmatched: 4. For the CDR3, the DNA is TGCGCCAGCAGCTTGGCGACTAGCGGATTCCAAGAGACCCAGTACTTC. This gives the protein CASSLATSGFQETQYF.

The chain has TRBV4-2 and TRBJ2-7; no firm D call. The CDR3 has 14 residues. Trimming took off 4 bases at V and 1 base at J, with 11 bases between the two ends. CDR1 and CDR2 (germline): LGHNA, YNFKEQ. In nucleotides, the CDR3 is TGTGCCAGCAGCCCAACTCCGACATCCTACGAGCAGTACTTC. It translates to CASSPTPTSYEQYF.

This clone was recorded once. The chain combines TRBV9 with TRBJ2-3; D perhaps matches TRBD1 (6 bases). V lost 0 bases and J lost 10, with 18 bases in between. The CDR3 consists of 15 residues. The germline gives CDR1 SGDLS, CDR2 YYNGEE. The CDR3 reads CASSVAPRTAVPQYF. CDR3 sequence (DNA): TGTGCCAGCAGCGTAGCACCTAGGACAGCCGTACCGCAGTATTTT.

The rearrangement joins TRBV18 to TRBJ2-7; TRBD1 matches at 7 bases. Germline CDR1 is KGHSH and CDR2 is LQKENI. The CDR3 is made up of 14 amino acids. With 4 bases clipped from V and 0 bases from J, the junction kept 3 bases outside the gene matches. The CDR3: CASSHEGASYEQYF. The CDR3 DNA is TGTGCCAGCTCACACGAGGGGGCCTCCTACGAGCAGTACTTC.

The table lists this clone with a count of one. The rearrangement links TRBV5-1 to TRBJ2-3, with TRBD2 matching 10 bases. The CDR3 covers 17 residues. J was trimmed by 2 bases and V by 0 bases; bases with no gene match: 6. Germline V gives CDR1 SGHRS, CDR2 YFSETQ. The CDR3 bases are TGCGCCAGCAGCTTGGAAGGGACTAGCGATTCCACAGATACGCAGTATTTT. Translated, it gives CASSLEGTSDSTDTQYF.

The CDR3 loop reads CASSWGPGGAFF. The CDR3 DNA follows: TGCGCCAGCAGCTGGGGACCGGGAGGAGCTTTCTTT. The chain is built from TRBV5-1 and TRBJ1-1, with D maybe TRBD1 (5 bases). Deletions cut 3 bases from V and 10 bases from J, with 13 bases between. The CDR3 totals 12 residues. Per the germline V gene, CDR1 is SGHRS and CDR2 is YFSETQ.

The V call is TRBV27, the J call TRBJ2-1; TRBD1 matches 7 bases. The CDR3 runs to 15 residues. CDR1 MNHEY and CDR2 SMNVEV come from the germline V gene (reference sequence). Trimming took 3 bases from V and 9 from J; bases not matched to a gene: 11. This chain's CDR3 is CASSFASQGTSEQFF. DNA of the CDR3: TGTGCCAGCAGTTTCGCTTCACAGGGGACCAGTGAGCAGTTCTTC.

The gene calls are TRBV6-5 and TRBJ1-2, with D possibly being TRBD1 (5 bases). V was shortened by 6 bases and J by 1 base, with 15 bases between the two germline ends. From germline, CDR1 is MNHEY and CDR2 SVGAGI. The CDR3 runs to 15 residues. CDR3: CASRPQGSSNYGYTF. DNA for the CDR3: TGTGCCAGCAGACCCCAGGGAAGTAGTAACTATGGCTACACCTTC.

This clone has a handful of counts. V and J are TRBV14 and TRBJ2-3; 16 bases are a match to TRBD2. V trimming: 9 bases; J trimming: 8 bases; junction bases outside the gene matches: 8. Germline assignment: CDR1 SGHDN and CDR2 FVKESK. The CDR3 length is 15 residues. The CDR3: CARRIGTSGGVTQYF. The CDR3 nucleotides read TGTGCCAGGCGTATAGGGACTAGCGGGGGGGTTACGCAGTATTTT. Filled out from reference TRBV14 and TRBJ2-3, the complete variable domain reads EAGVTQFPSHSVIEKGQTVTLRCDPISGHDNLYWYRRVMGKEIKFLLHFVKESKQDESGMPNNRFLAERTGGTYSTLKVQPAELEDSGVYFCARRIGTSGGVTQYFGPGTRLTVL.

The rearrangement uses TRBV4-1 and TRBJ2-3; the match to TRBD2 covers 10 bases. Trimming removed 0 bases from V and 9 bases from J; junction bases left unmatched: 3. Germline V CDR1 and CDR2: MGHRA, YSYEKL. The CDR3 is 14 amino acids. The CDR3 here is CASSQEEREGTQYF. In DNA, the CDR3 is TGCGCCAGCAGCCAAGAAGAGCGGGAGGGAACGCAGTATTTT.

The chain combines TRBV6-5 with TRBJ2-5; perhaps TRBD1 as D (6 bases). The J call may be incorrect, as the DNA end agrees better with TRBJ2-7. Germline values: CDR1 MNHEY, CDR2 SVGAGI. CDR3 length equals 14 residues. The CDR3 sequence: CASTQGQGTYEQYF. The CDR3 region has the DNA TGTGCCAGCACCCAGGGGCAGGGAACCTACGAGCAGTACTTC.

The chain combines TRBV28 with TRBJ2-7; 7 positions agree with TRBD2. This CDR3 contains 17 residues. After removal of 3 bases from V and 0 bases from J, the junction contained 11 bases not matched to a gene. Germline CDR1 and CDR2: MDHEN and SYDVKM. The CDR3 DNA sequence: TGTGCCAGCAGTTTCTATTTGGGGACTATATTCTCCTACGAGCAGTACTTC. Amino acid sequence: CASSFYLGTIFSYEQYF.

The chain links TRBV18 to TRBJ2-7; TRBD1 agrees at 7 bases. Germline CDR1 KGHSH, CDR2 LQKENI. Losses at the gene ends were 5 bases for V and 5 bases for J; bases not matched to a gene: 6. The CDR3 length is 13 residues. CDR3 sequence reads: CASSARQGHEQYF. CDR3 coding DNA: TGTGCCAGCTCAGCTCGACAGGGCCACGAGCAGTACTTC. Together with reference TRBV18 and TRBJ2-7, the CDR3 gives the full variable domain: NAGVMQNPRHLVRRRGQEARLRCSPMKGHSHVYWYRQLPEEGLKFMVYLQKENIIDESGMPKERFSAEFPKEGPSILRIQQVVRGDSAAYFCASSARQGHEQYFGPGTRLTVT.

The rearrangement uses TRBV11-2 and TRBJ2-7; D gene ambiguous. Deletions cut 1 base from V and 6 bases from J, with 13 bases between. The CDR3 spans 14 residues. The germline V gene has CDR1 SGHAT and CDR2 FQNNGV. The chain's CDR3 is CASSLVGEMGEQYF. Here the CDR3 DNA reads TGTGCCAGCAGCTTAGTCGGAGAGATGGGCGAGCAGTACTTC.

The chain has TRBV4-1 and TRBJ1-6; 8 bases line up with TRBD1. The CDR3 totals 15 residues. Germline V lookup: CDR1 MGHRA, CDR2 YSYEKL. After removal of 0 bases from V and 10 bases from J, the junction contained 5 bases not matched to a gene. CDR3 DNA: TGCGCCAGCAGCCAAGAGGGACAGGCACGATCACCCCTCCACTTT. This codes for CASSQEGQARSPLHF.

This clone has a handful of counts. The chain uses TRBV5-1 and TRBJ2-5, with 10 bases fitting TRBD2. The DNA matches TRBJ2-7 better at its end, which makes the J call doubtful. Germline CDR1 SGHRS, CDR2 YFSETQ. The CDR3 is 15 residues long. Here the CDR3 DNA reads TGCGCCAGCAGCGCCTCCCTAGCGGGAGCCCACGAGCAGTACTTC. It specifies CASSASLAGAHEQYF.

This chain uses TRBV11-3 with TRBJ2-5; D possibly corresponds to TRBD2 (5 bases). This CDR3 comprises 13 residues. V lost 5 bases and J lost 4, with 11 bases in between. Germline V CDR1 and CDR2: SGHNT, YENEEA. The CDR3 loop is CASSLGVRETQYF. Here the CDR3 DNA reads TGTGCCAGCAGCCTGGGAGTCCGAGAGACCCAGTACTTC.

This chain uses TRBV5-1 with TRBJ1-2; 10 nucleotides align to TRBD1. In germline, CDR1 is SGHRS, CDR2 YFSETQ. V lost 0 bases, J lost 2 bases, and 1 base stayed unmatched. The CDR3 totals 15 residues. Here the CDR3 reads CASSLAGQGNYGYTF. The CDR3 bases are TGCGCCAGCAGCTTGGCGGGACAGGGGAACTATGGCTACACCTTC. The entire variable domain, with the rest obtained from reference TRBV5-1 and TRBJ1-2, is as follows: KAGVTQTPRYLIKTRGQQVTLSCSPISGHRSVSWYQQTPGQGLQFLFEYFSETQRNKGNFPGRFSGRQFSNSRSEMNVSTLELGDSALYLCASSLAGQGNYGYTFGSGTRLTVV.

This clone was counted a few times. The chain uses TRBV20-1 and TRBJ1-2; D may be TRBD1 (5 bases). The CDR3 is 11 amino acids. Germline-derived CDR1 and CDR2 are DFQATT and SNEGSKA (reference sequence). V was trimmed by 5 bases and J by 8 bases, leaving 12 bases between them. CDR3 loop: CSAPDWTGYTF. In DNA, the CDR3 is TGCAGTGCTCCTGACTGGACAGGCTACACCTTC.

V gene TRBV7-9 combines with J gene TRBJ2-5, with 7 bases identical to TRBD2. The DNA end is more similar to TRBJ2-7, so the J call may be wrong. Germline CDR1 SEHNR, CDR2 FQNEAQ (reference sequence). The CDR3 has 14 amino acids. DNA of the CDR3: TGTGCCAGCAGCGACGGGACTAACTCCTACGAGCAGTACTTC. Translating it yields CASSDGTNSYEQYF.